This T cell receptor (beta chain) is from a study of PD-1 blockade in classical Hodgkin lymphoma. Points from the study as a whole: Compared with baseline, CD4+ but not CD8+ TCR diversity had risen significantly by C4D1.

Time point described: cycle 4 day 1 (C4D1), after 6 weeks of nivolumab. With no exception, relapse followed autologous stem cell transplantation in all patients, and brentuximab vedotin exposure varied. Profiling relied on immunoSEQ multiplex PCR, and the TCRdb table lists in-frame clones only, not all of them. This sample has approximately 24,000 clones; more than 65% occur once, and the top ten carry roughly a fifth. Worth noting for this clone: Its specificity is unknown.

Sequencing used peripheral blood mononuclear cells (PBMCs), obtained before the fourth cycle of nivolumab. This clonotype was obtained from a human donor with classical Hodgkin lymphoma.

The CDR3 loop reads CASNAGGPRYNEQFF. DNA for the CDR3: TGTGCCAGCAATGCGGGAGGGCCGAGATACAATGAGCAGTTCTTC. This rearrangement joins TRBV2 to TRBJ2-1, with TRBD2 matching 9 bases. The CDR3 spans 15 residues. Germline V gene lookup returns CDR1 SNHLY and CDR2 FYNNEI. J was trimmed by 4 bases and V by 7 bases; bases with no gene match: 8.